This T cell receptor (beta chain) was sequenced in a study of blood T cell repertoires in COVID-19. About the study: The study drew acute and convalescent COVID-19 samples from the United States, Italy and Spain. In each case, the material was cDNA or gDNA derived from T cells, B-cell-depleted T cells, or PBMCs.

Authors' data handling: Amplified reference gene primers provided the basis for estimating nucleated cell counts. TCRdb's table, derived via immunoSEQ multiplex PCR, lists solely in-frame clones and lacks some. Clonal size and the V and J genes are those of that table, whereas D and trimming came from the DNA. Altogether just under 60,000 clones are present, 88% being singletons, with the ten largest covering about 4.4%. Germline V lookup: CDR1 SQVTM, CDR2 ANQGSEA. V lost 5 bases and J lost 5, with 12 bases in between. The CDR3 is made up of 12 amino acids. The TCR was taken from a man aged 55 to 70 with acute or convalescent COVID-19. This chain uses TRBV29-1 with TRBJ2-5; D possibly corresponds to TRBD1 (5 bases). The source material was peripheral blood. The CDR3 bases are TGCAGCGTTTTAAGGGGAATGGAGACCCAGTACTTC. It specifies CSVLRGMETQYF. The whole variable domain, filled in from reference TRBV29-1 and TRBJ2-5, reads SAVISQKPSRDICQRGTSLTIQCQVDSQVTMMFWYRQQPGQSLTLIATANQGSEATYESGFVIDKFPISRPNLTFSTLTVSNMSPEDSSIYLCSVLRGMETQYFGPGTRLLVL.